The T cell receptor (beta chain) under discussion was sequenced for a study of read filtering for tumor transcriptome and immune sequencing. Sampling of bone marrow took place during active disease in every patient. The library was built from about 400 ng RNA with molecular barcoded adaptors for alpha/delta and beta/gamma chains. TCRdb re-analysed the reads in MiXCR, keeping a single row per CDR3 protein. The data contain over 25,000 distinct CDR3 sequences, approximately 15% of them singletons. Whole-study results and caveats: Dropping single-read clonotypes raised IR-seq and RNA-seq shared-clonotype correlation. About 81.9% of IR-seq clonotypes had one read, totaling approximately 4% of reads; RNA-seq: approximately 73% and 42%.

This CDR3 spans 13 amino acids. Per the germline V gene, CDR1 is GTSNPN and CDR2 is SVGIG (reference sequence). Trimming stripped 0 bases from V and 3 bases from J, with 7 bases between. As for this clonotype: What it recognizes is unknown. This may stem from a read error, because a much larger clone lies one nucleotide away. Because the CDR3 is missing its conserved closing phenylalanine or tryptophan, this is likely a read error.

The clonotype comes from a donor at least 40 years old with multiple myeloma. This rearrangement joins TRBV30 to TRBJ2-3; the D gene is possibly TRBD1 (5 bases). Source material: a population of CD138-negative cells sorted from bone marrow. CDR3 sequence reads: CAWSVQGTDTQYL. As DNA, the CDR3 is TGTGCCTGGAGTGTCCAGGGAACAGATACGCAGTATTTA.